The T cell receptor beta chain under discussion was sequenced for a study of T cell repertoires in cytomegalovirus infection. In TCRdb, the reads were re-called with MiXCR into one record per CDR3 protein. Altogether about 52,000 distinct CDR3 sequences are present, about 20% being singletons, with the ten largest covering 80%. With regard to this clonotype: The antigen remains undetermined.

Trimming pared 5 bases from V and 2 bases from J, leaving 16 bases between. The CDR3 is made up of 15 amino acids. Per the germline V gene, CDR1 is SGHVS and CDR2 is FQNEAQ. The sample was CD8+ T cells from cultured PBMCs, taken from culture after CMV antigen stimulation. The TCR was taken from a human donor in good health (CMV status not recorded). Some clones in this sample may be carry-over from other donors' samples. The chain uses TRBV7-8 and TRBJ2-7, with D tentatively TRBD2 (5 bases). The CDR3 bases are TGTGCCAGCAGCATTATATCGGGGTCTACCTACGAGCAGTACTTC. It yields the protein CASSIISGSTYEQYF. Supplemented by reference TRBV7-8 and TRBJ2-7, the full variable domain reads GAGVSQSPRYKVAKRGQDVALRCDPISGHVSLFWYQQALGQGPEFLTYFQNEAQLDKSGLPSDRFFAERPEGSVSTLKIQRTQQEDSAVYLCASSIISGSTYEQYFGPGTRLTVT.